This T cell receptor beta chain came from a study of blood T cell repertoires in COVID-19. Study-level background: Samples representing acute and convalescent COVID-19 were sourced from the United States, Italy and Spain.

V was shortened by 1 base and J by 5 bases, with 12 bases between the two germline ends. The CDR3 loop spans 15 amino acids. From germline, CDR1 is SGHTA and CDR2 FQGNSA. How the authors handled the data: Amplified reference gene primers provided the basis for estimating nucleated cell counts. Profiled with immunoSEQ multiplex PCR; TCRdb holds only in-frame clones, not every one. The D gene and trimming were derived from the DNA, and the V and J assignments and clone size from that table. In the table there are approximately 180,000 clones, approximately 86% of which are singletons. The genes are TRBV7-2 and TRBJ1-5, with D possibly being TRBD1 (6 bases). The source material was peripheral blood. The clonotype was recovered from a woman aged 45-65 years with acute or convalescent COVID-19. The CDR3 bases are TGTGCCAGCAGCTTAGAGGGGACACCGTATCAGCCCCAGCATTTT. It codes for CASSLEGTPYQPQHF.